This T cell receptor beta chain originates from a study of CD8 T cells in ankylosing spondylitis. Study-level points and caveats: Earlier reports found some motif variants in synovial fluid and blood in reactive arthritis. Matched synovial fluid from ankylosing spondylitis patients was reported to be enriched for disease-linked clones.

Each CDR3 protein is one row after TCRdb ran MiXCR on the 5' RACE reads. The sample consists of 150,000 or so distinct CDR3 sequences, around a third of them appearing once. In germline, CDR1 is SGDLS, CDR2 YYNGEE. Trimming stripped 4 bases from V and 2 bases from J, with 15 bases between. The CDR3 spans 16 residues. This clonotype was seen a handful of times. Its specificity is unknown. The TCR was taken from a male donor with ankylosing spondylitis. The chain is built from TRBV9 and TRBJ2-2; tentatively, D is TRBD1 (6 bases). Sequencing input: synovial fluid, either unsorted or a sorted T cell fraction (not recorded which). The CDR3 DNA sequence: TGTGCCAGCAGCCCACCCTCCAGGGGAAACACCGGGGAGCTGTTTTTT. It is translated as CASSPPSRGNTGELFF.